The rows below give T cell receptor beta chains drawn from one sample of a study of cytomegalovirus exposure and HLA in healthy donors. TCRdb's copy holds only in-frame clones and misses some; the assay was immunoSEQ multiplex PCR. This sample's table has some 39,000 clones. Sequences were obtained from PBMCs. These receptors were obtained from a woman aged 25-40 years in good health and CMV-seropositive. CDR3s include the opening cysteine and the closing phenylalanine or tryptophan. A D gene is named only where the DNA matches it firmly. Expanded clones are given a class, and other clones once, few, many or no size at all.

abundance	d_gene	v_gene	j_gene	CDR3aa	CDR3nt
NA	TRBD2	TRBV4-2	TRBJ2-5	CASSPGLAGLETQYF	TGTGCCAGCAGCCCTGGACTAGCGGGGTTGGAGACCCAGTACTTC
NA	NA	TRBV7-9	TRBJ2-1	CASSPLTGNEQFF	TGTGCCAGCAGCCCACTTACAGGAAATGAGCAGTTCTTC
NA	TRBD1	TRBV27	TRBJ2-7	CASSLSIGQGRYEQYF	TGTGCCAGCAGTTTATCGATCGGACAGGGGAGGTACGAGCAGTACTTC
NA	TRBD2	TRBV11-3	TRBJ2-3	CASSKGSGGASTDTQYF	TGTGCCAGCTCAAAGGGTAGCGGGGGCGCTAGCACAGATACGCAGTATTTT
NA	NA	TRBV27	TRBJ1-6	CASSRGALYNSPLHF	TGTGCCAGCAGTCGGGGGGCCCTCTATAATTCACCCCTCCACTTT
NA	TRBD1	TRBV18	TRBJ2-6	CASSPSPGQGTGANVLTF	TGTGCCAGCTCACCGAGTCCGGGACAGGGGACTGGGGCCAACGTCCTGACTTTC
NA	NA	TRBV9	TRBJ2-7	CASSLSYGQQYF	TGTGCCAGCAGCCTAAGCTATGGTCAGCAGTACTTC
NA	NA	TRBV5-1	TRBJ1-1	CASSPLEEANTEAFF	TGCGCCAGCAGCCCCCTTGAGGAAGCGAACACTGAAGCTTTCTTT
NA	TRBD1	TRBV27	TRBJ1-6	CASSLRQGGTYNSPLHF	TGTGCCAGCAGTTTGCGACAGGGTGGTACCTATAATTCACCCCTCCACTTT
NA	NA	TRBV15	TRBJ1-5	CATSRDPSQPQHF	TGTGCCACCAGCAGAGATCCCAGTCAGCCCCAGCATTTT
NA	TRBD2	TRBV5-6	TRBJ2-5	CASRLAGDQETQYF	TGTGCCAGTCGACTAGCGGGGGATCAAGAGACCCAGTACTTC
NA	NA	TRBV21-1	TRBJ1-2	CASSDRDTYLYGYTF	TGTGCCAGCAGCGACCGGGACACATATCTCTATGGCTACACCTTC
NA	NA	TRBV4-2	TRBJ1-2	CASSQEAGSANYGYTF	TGTGCCAGCAGCCAAGAGGCAGGATCAGCTAACTATGGCTACACCTTC
NA	NA	TRBV18	TRBJ2-1	CASSPSGGRGEQFF	TGTGCCAGCTCACCCTCCGGGGGGCGGGGTGAGCAGTTCTTC
NA	TRBD1	TRBV29-1	TRBJ1-2	CSVEDRRDSVGRYTF	TGCAGCGTTGAAGATCGGCGGGACAGCGTCGGTCGCTACACCTTC
NA	TRBD2	TRBV9	TRBJ2-2	CASSDSGGVNTGELFF	TGTGCCAGCAGCGATAGCGGGGGGGTAAACACCGGGGAGCTGTTTTTT
NA	NA	TRBV15	TRBJ2-5	CATSRDRAGGGGETQYF	TGTGCCACCAGCAGAGATCGGGCTGGGGGGGGCGGAGAGACCCAGTACTTC
NA	TRBD1	TRBV6-6	TRBJ2-7	CASRAGTGAYEQYF	TGTGCCAGCAGGGCCGGGACAGGAGCCTACGAGCAGTACTTC
NA	NA	TRBV5-1	TRBJ2-7	CASSLDSTSYEQYF	TGCGCCAGCAGCTTGGACAGCACCTCCTACGAGCAGTACTTC
NA	NA	TRBV5-6	TRBJ2-5	CASSLDNQETQYF	TGTGCCAGCAGCTTGGACAACCAAGAGACCCAGTACTTC
NA	TRBD1	TRBV5-4	TRBJ1-2	CASSQEGQGINYGYTF	TGTGCCAGCAGCCAGGAGGGACAGGGGATTAACTATGGCTACACCTTC
NA	NA	TRBV5-4	TRBJ2-1	CASSAGTPAGYNEQFF	TGTGCCAGCAGCGCCGGGACTCCAGCTGGGTACAATGAGCAGTTCTTC
NA	TRBD1	TRBV5-1	TRBJ1-1	CASSQGQGADTEAFF	TGCGCCAGCAGCCAAGGACAGGGGGCAGACACTGAAGCTTTCTTT
NA	NA	TRBV7-9	TRBJ1-5	CASSLDSERPQHF	TGTGCCAGCAGCTTAGATTCCGAGAGGCCCCAGCATTTT
NA	NA	TRBV2	TRBJ1-4	CASRQPGHQNEKLFF	TGTGCCAGCAGACAACCGGGACACCAAAATGAAAAACTGTTTTTT
NA	NA	TRBV18	TRBJ1-1	CASSPGGKNTEAFF	TGTGCCAGCTCACCTGGGGGGAAGAACACTGAAGCTTTCTTT
NA	NA	TRBV4-2	TRBJ1-1	CASSGRADGDPGAFF	TGTGCCAGCAGCGGGAGAGCGGACGGTGACCCGGGAGCTTTCTTT
NA	NA	TRBV7-9	TRBJ2-5	CASRKGLDSQETQYF	TGTGCCAGCAGGAAAGGTCTGGACAGTCAAGAGACCCAGTACTTC
NA	NA	TRBV19	TRBJ1-4	CASSRRRRVGEKLFF	TGTGCCAGTAGCCGAAGGCGGAGGGTTGGAGAAAAACTGTTTTTT
NA	NA	TRBV15	TRBJ2-7	CATSRGPTNRYEQYF	TGTGCCACCAGCAGAGGTCCTACTAACCGTTACGAGCAGTACTTC
NA	TRBD1	TRBV7-8	TRBJ2-7	CASSAGTGAYEQYF	TGTGCCAGCAGCGCAGGGACAGGGGCCTACGAGCAGTACTTC
NA	NA	TRBV7-9	TRBJ2-5	CASSLSGSKETQYF	TGTGCCAGCAGCTTATCGGGGAGCAAAGAGACCCAGTACTTC
NA	TRBD2	TRBV7-2	TRBJ2-1	CASSSTSGGDNEQFF	TGTGCCAGCAGCTCCACTAGCGGGGGGGACAATGAGCAGTTCTTC
NA	NA	TRBV4-2	TRBJ2-4	CASSQGVEQNIQYF	TGTGCCAGCAGCCAAGGGGTTGAACAGAACATTCAGTACTTC
NA	NA	TRBV10-3	TRBJ1-4	CAIRDGVDEKLFF	TGTGCCATCCGGGATGGGGTGGATGAAAAACTGTTTTTT
NA	NA	TRBV6-1	TRBJ2-1	CASSELASIDNEQFF	TGTGCCAGCAGTGAACTTGCGTCTATCGACAATGAGCAGTTCTTC
NA	NA	TRBV2	TRBJ1-5	CASSKEGGVQGNQPQHF	TGTGCCAGCAGTAAAGAAGGGGGGGTACAGGGTAATCAGCCCCAGCATTTT
NA	TRBD1	TRBV19	TRBJ1-1	CASRPGQSEAFF	TGTGCCAGTAGACCGGGACAGAGCGAAGCTTTCTTT
NA	TRBD1	TRBV5-1	TRBJ2-7	CASSLGDPGQRYYEQYF	TGCGCCAGCAGCTTGGGAGATCCGGGACAGAGATACTACGAGCAGTACTTC
NA	TRBD2	TRBV7-8	TRBJ2-3	CASSLVAGGSTDTQYF	TGTGCCAGCAGTTTGGTAGCGGGGGGCTCTACAGATACGCAGTATTTT
NA	NA	TRBV27	TRBJ1-5	CASSIRGNSNQPQHF	TGTGCCAGCAGTATCAGGGGAAATAGCAATCAGCCCCAGCATTTT
NA	TRBD2	TRBV6-5	TRBJ2-7	CASSPRTSGSYEQYF	TGTGCCAGCAGTCCTAGGACTAGCGGGTCGTACGAGCAGTACTTC
NA	NA	TRBV5-1	TRBJ1-4	CASRREGEKLFF	TGCGCCAGCAGGAGGGAAGGGGAAAAACTGTTTTTT
medium-sized	TRBD1	TRBV5-1	TRBJ2-1	CASQIRTGGNEQFF	TGCGCCAGCCAGATTAGGACAGGGGGCAATGAGCAGTTCTTC
NA	TRBD2	TRBV10-3	TRBJ2-2	CAISGGGNTGELFF	TGTGCCATCAGTGGCGGGGGGAACACCGGGGAGCTGTTTTTT
NA	TRBD2	TRBV4-1	TRBJ2-1	CASSQEAGGGYEQFF	TGCGCCAGCAGCCAAGAGGCGGGGGGGGGCTATGAGCAGTTCTTC